Listed below are T cell receptor beta chains from one sample, sequenced in a study of CD8+CD57+ T cells in acquired aplastic anemia. Via MiXCR, TCRdb re-called the reads, giving one row per CDR3 protein. The repertoire holds 450,000 to 550,000 distinct CDR3 sequences, with under 40% as singletons. Sequenced sample: sorted CD4+, CD8+, or CD8+CD57+ T cells (not recorded which) from PBMCs. The receptors were gathered from a human donor with aplastic anemia. Both conserved end residues are part of each CDR3. D genes are given only for firm matches. Clone size is given for some rows only: seen once, a few or many times, or a class if the clone is expanded.

. TRBJ1-6 TRBV7-9 many CASSLVRLGNSPLHF TGTGCCAGCAGCTTAGTCCGGTTGGGGAATTCACCCCTCCACTTT
. TRBJ2-3 TRBV19 many CASSPDRGRGTQYF TGTGCCAGTAGTCCGGATCGGGGGCGGGGTACGCAGTATTTT
TRBD2 TRBJ2-7 TRBV5-4 . CAGRPSGVSYEQYF TGTGCCGGCAGACCGAGCGGGGTGTCCTACGAGCAGTACTTC
TRBD1 TRBJ1-5 TRBV15 . CATSRAVGQGEQPQHF TGTGCCACCAGCAGAGCGGTAGGACAGGGGGAACAGCCCCAGCATTTT
. TRBJ2-7 TRBV7-3 many CASSLGVPSSYEQYF TGTGCCAGCAGCTTGGGGGTGCCCTCTTCCTACGAGCAGTACTTC
. TRBJ1-5 TRBV18 many CASSPDRDQPQHF TGTGCCAGTAGTCCGGACCGAGATCAGCCCCAGCATTTT
. TRBJ2-7 TRBV3-1 many CASSQVEDEQYF TGTGCCAGCAGCCAAGTCGAGGACGAGCAGTACTTC
. TRBJ2-7 TRBV2 few CASSPSSGDSYEQYF TGTGCCAGCAGCCCCTCTTCAGGGGACTCCTACGAGCAGTACTTC
TRBD1 TRBJ2-1 TRBV7-6 . CASSSGQGIIF TGTGCCAGCAGCTCCGGACAGGGTATAATCTTC
. TRBJ2-2 TRBV20-1 few CSARVTDRIDTGELFF TGCAGTGCTAGAGTAACGGATCGGATAGACACCGGGGAGCTGTTTTTT
. TRBJ2-7 TRBV19 many CASSMIDRSYEQYF TGTGCCAGTAGTATGATTGACAGGTCCTACGAGCAGTACTTC
. TRBJ1-2 TRBV30 few CAWSVRSNGYTF TGTGCCTGGAGTGTAAGGTCTAATGGCTACACCTTC
. TRBJ2-2 TRBV10-3 . CAIEVWGATTGELFF TGTGCCATCGAGGTTTGGGGGGCCACTACCGGGGAGCTGTTTTTT
TRBD1 TRBJ1-1 TRBV19 many CASGTGSDTEAFF TGTGCCAGTGGGACAGGGTCGGACACTGAAGCTTTCTTT
. TRBJ2-5 TRBV14 many CASSHSETQYF TGTGCCAGCAGCCACTCAGAGACCCAGTACTTC
. TRBJ1-6 TRBV9 . CASTHTLHF TGTGCCAGCACCCACACCCTCCACTTT
. TRBJ2-7 TRBV5-1 many CASSWTGTDLYEQYF TGCGCCAGCAGCTGGACCGGGACGGATCTCTACGAGCAGTACTTC
TRBD1 TRBJ2-5 TRBV20-1 few CSARDGTAIQETQYF TGCAGTGCTAGAGATGGGACAGCCATCCAAGAGACCCAGTACTTC
. TRBJ1-6 TRBV9 many CASSVESGLVGSPLHF TGTGCCAGCAGCGTAGAGAGTGGGTTGGTCGGATCACCCCTCCACTTT
. TRBJ1-2 TRBV14 many CASTFRVSNYGYTF TGTGCCAGTACCTTCAGGGTTAGTAACTATGGCTACACCTTC
TRBD1 TRBJ2-5 TRBV11-2 few CASSIDRGSLVGETQYF TGTGCCAGCAGCATCGACAGGGGATCATTAGTTGGAGAGACCCAGTACTTC
. TRBJ2-7 TRBV6-1 . CASGRQGPYEQYF TGTGCCAGCGGACGACAAGGACCCTACGAGCAGTACTTC
. TRBJ1-2 TRBV19 . CASTGRQGSYGYTF TGTGCCAGTACCGGGAGGCAGGGCTCATATGGCTACACCTTC
. TRBJ1-4 TRBV5-6 few CASSKLPAGPTNEKLFF TGTGCCAGCAGCAAACTACCGGCAGGGCCAACTAATGAAAAACTGTTTTTT
. TRBJ1-5 TRBV5-5 few CASSLDMTDQPQHF TGTGCCAGCAGCTTGGATATGACGGATCAGCCCCAGCATTTT
TRBD1 TRBJ1-2 TRBV10-3 many CAIGGTGDYGYTF TGTGCCATCGGCGGGACAGGGGACTATGGCTACACCTTC
. TRBJ2-1 TRBV2 . CASSYRQVGGKLNEQFF TGTGCCAGCAGTTACCGCCAAGTAGGCGGGAAATTGAATGAGCAGTTCTTC
TRBD1 TRBJ1-2 TRBV12-3/TRBV12-4 many CASSSNRGGYTF TGTGCCAGCAGTTCCAACAGGGGAGGCTACACCTTC
TRBD1 TRBJ1-2 TRBV25-1 once CASSSGGQGVGYTF TGTGCCAGCAGTTCCGGCGGACAGGGAGTCGGCTACACCTTC
. TRBJ1-6 TRBV3-1 . CASSQAGGSALHF TGTGCCAGCAGCCAAGCGGGGGGGTCAGCGCTCCACTTT
. TRBJ2-7 TRBV4-1 few CASSQDRGTIDEQYF TGCGCCAGCAGCCAAGATCGAGGGACCATCGATGAGCAGTACTTC
. TRBJ1-5 TRBV24-1 many CATRDYSNQPQHF TGTGCCACCCGGGATTATAGCAATCAGCCCCAGCATTTT
TRBD1 TRBJ2-1 TRBV7-2 few CASSSAWTGGNEQFF TGTGCCAGCAGCTCCGCGTGGACAGGGGGTAATGAGCAGTTCTTC
TRBD2 TRBJ2-1 TRBV4-2 . CASSLLAGEGEQFF TGTGCCAGCAGCCTACTAGCGGGGGAGGGTGAGCAGTTCTTC
TRBD2 TRBJ2-3 TRBV20-1 few CSARDFKAGDTDTQYF TGCAGTGCTAGAGATTTTAAGGCGGGGGACACAGATACGCAGTATTTT
TRBD1 TRBJ1-6 TRBV7-2 many CASSLRQGLDSPLHF TGTGCCAGCAGCCTAAGACAGGGACTCGATTCACCCCTCCACTTT
. TRBJ2-2 TRBV29-1 many CSVELLATGELFF TGCAGCGTTGAACTGCTAGCTACCGGGGAGCTGTTTTTT
. TRBJ2-2 TRBV6-1 . CASSEPAGSGTGELFF TGTGCCAGCAGTGAACCCGCAGGGTCGGGCACCGGGGAGCTGTTTTTT
TRBD1 TRBJ1-1 TRBV3-1 few CASSQWDRNTEAFF TGTGCCAGCAGCCAGTGGGACAGGAACACTGAAGCTTTCTTT
. TRBJ1-1 TRBV19 few CASSRLGRANTEAFF TGTGCCAGTAGTCGCCTGGGACGGGCGAACACTGAAGCTTTCTTT
TRBD2 TRBJ2-5 TRBV2 . CASSVPSRGGKETQYF TGTGCCAGCAGCGTCCCCTCGCGGGGGGGGAAAGAGACCCAGTACTTC
. TRBJ2-2 TRBV2 many CASTRTNTGELFF TGTGCCAGCACCAGGACGAACACCGGGGAGCTGTTTTTT
. TRBJ2-7 TRBV7-2 . CANRRSESSYEQYF TGTGCCAATAGACGGTCTGAAAGCTCCTACGAGCAGTACTTC
TRBD1 TRBJ1-6 TRBV14 many CASSQDWAGGMSPLHF TGTGCCAGCAGCCAAGATTGGGCAGGGGGAATGTCACCCCTCCACTTT
. TRBJ1-2 TRBV6-1 many CASGDHGYGYTF TGTGCCAGTGGGGATCACGGCTATGGCTACACCTTC
. TRBJ2-1 TRBV2 many CASSPLGDNEQFF TGTGCCAGCAGCCCCCTTGGAGACAATGAGCAGTTCTTC
. TRBJ2-7 TRBV2 many CASTELQGPYEQYF TGTGCCAGCACCGAGCTTCAGGGTCCCTACGAGCAGTACTTC
. TRBJ1-2 TRBV12-3/TRBV12-4 . CASSSPPGRSYGYTF TGTGCCAGCAGTTCCCCTCCGGGAAGGAGCTATGGCTACACCTTC
. TRBJ2-2 TRBV2 many CASRQETANTGELFF TGTGCCAGCAGGCAAGAAACAGCGAACACCGGGGAACTGTTTTTT
. TRBJ1-2 TRBV2 many CASSELVSYGYTF TGTGCCAGCAGTGAATTGGTGAGCTATGGCTACACCTTC
. TRBJ2-2 TRBV5-1 . CASRSGTLVFF TGCGCCAGCAGGTCCGGGACTCTGGTGTTTTTT
. TRBJ1-2 TRBV7-2 many CASSLGRATYTF TGTGCCAGCAGCTTAGGCCGCGCGACTTACACCTTC
. TRBJ1-3 TRBV12-5 few CASVLGGGNTIYF TGTGCTAGTGTTTTGGGGGGCGGAAACACCATATATTTT